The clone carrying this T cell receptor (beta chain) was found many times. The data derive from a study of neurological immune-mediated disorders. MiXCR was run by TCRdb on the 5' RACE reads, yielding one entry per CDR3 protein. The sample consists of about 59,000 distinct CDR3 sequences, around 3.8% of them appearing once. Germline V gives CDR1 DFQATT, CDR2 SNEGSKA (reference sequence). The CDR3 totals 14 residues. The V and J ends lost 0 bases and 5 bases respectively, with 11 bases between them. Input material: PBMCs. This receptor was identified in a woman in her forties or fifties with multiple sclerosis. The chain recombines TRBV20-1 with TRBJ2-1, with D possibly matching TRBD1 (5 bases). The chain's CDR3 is CSARDLGRDNEQFF. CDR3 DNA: TGCAGTGCTAGAGATCTGGGCAGGGACAATGAGCAGTTCTTC.